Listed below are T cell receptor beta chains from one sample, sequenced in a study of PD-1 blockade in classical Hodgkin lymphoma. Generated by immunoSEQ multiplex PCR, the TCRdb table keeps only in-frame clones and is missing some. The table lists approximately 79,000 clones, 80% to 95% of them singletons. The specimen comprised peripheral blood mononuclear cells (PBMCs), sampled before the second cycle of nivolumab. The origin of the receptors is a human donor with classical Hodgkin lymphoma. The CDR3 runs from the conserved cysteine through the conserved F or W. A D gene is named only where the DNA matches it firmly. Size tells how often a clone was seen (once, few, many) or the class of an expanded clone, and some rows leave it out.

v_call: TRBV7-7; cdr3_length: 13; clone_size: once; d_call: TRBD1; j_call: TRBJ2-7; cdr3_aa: CASSPLTGDEQYF; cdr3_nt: TGTGCTAGCAGCCCCCTGACAGGGGACGAGCAGTACTTC
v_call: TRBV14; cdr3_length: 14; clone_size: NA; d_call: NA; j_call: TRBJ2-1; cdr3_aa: CASSRYRKYNEQFF; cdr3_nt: TGTGCCAGCAGCAGGTATCGAAAATACAATGAGCAGTTCTTC
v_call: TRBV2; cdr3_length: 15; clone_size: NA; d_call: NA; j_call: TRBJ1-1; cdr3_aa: CASSEVVWDETEAFF; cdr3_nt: TGTGCCAGCAGTGAAGTGGTCTGGGATGAGACTGAAGCTTTCTTT
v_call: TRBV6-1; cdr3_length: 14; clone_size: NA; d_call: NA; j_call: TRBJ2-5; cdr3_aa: CASSGGPRQETQYF; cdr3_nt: TGTGCCAGCAGTGGAGGCCCGCGGCAGGAGACCCAGTACTTC
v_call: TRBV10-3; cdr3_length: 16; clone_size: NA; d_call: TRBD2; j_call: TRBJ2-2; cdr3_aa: CAIRPSGSLNTGELFF; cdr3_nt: TGTGCCATCAGACCTAGCGGGAGTCTAAACACCGGGGAGCTGTTTTTT
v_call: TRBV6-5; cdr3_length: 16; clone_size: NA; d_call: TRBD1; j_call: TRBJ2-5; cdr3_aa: CASSYGTGSSLETQYF; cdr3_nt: TGTGCCAGCAGTTACGGGACAGGGTCTTCCTTGGAGACCCAGTACTTC
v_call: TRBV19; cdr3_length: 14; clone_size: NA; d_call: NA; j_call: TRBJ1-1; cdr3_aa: CASSVLDYRDEAFF; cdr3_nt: TGTGCCAGTAGCGTATTAGACTACCGGGACGAAGCTTTCTTT
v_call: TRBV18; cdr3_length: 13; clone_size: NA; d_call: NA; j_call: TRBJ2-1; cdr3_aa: CASSPSRDNEQFF; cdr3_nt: TGTGCCAGCTCACCATCGCGGGACAATGAGCAGTTCTTC
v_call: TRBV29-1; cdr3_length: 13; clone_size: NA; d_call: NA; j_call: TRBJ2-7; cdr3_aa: CSVETRLSYEQYF; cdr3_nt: TGCAGCGTTGAAACACGGTTATCCTACGAGCAGTACTTC
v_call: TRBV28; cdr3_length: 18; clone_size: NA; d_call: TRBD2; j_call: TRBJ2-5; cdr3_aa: CASRGVRLAGALQETQYF; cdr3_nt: TGTGCCAGCAGGGGGGTGCGCCTAGCGGGAGCTCTCCAAGAGACCCAGTACTTC
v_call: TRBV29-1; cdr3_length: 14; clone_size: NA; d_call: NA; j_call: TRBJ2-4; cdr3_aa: CSVEDRKGVDIQYF; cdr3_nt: TGCAGCGTTGAAGATCGGAAAGGGGTTGACATTCAGTACTTC
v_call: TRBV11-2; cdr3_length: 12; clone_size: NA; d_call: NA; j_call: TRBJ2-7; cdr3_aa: CASSLGMNEQYF; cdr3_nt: TGTGCCAGCAGCTTAGGTATGAACGAGCAGTACTTC
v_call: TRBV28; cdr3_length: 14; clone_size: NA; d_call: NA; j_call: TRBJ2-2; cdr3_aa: CASTGGQSTGELFF; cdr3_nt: TGTGCCAGCACGGGGGGACAAAGCACCGGGGAGCTGTTTTTT
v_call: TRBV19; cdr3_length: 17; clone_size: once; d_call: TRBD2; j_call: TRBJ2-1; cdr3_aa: CASRSGTSGLSYNEQFF; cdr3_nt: TGTGCCAGCCGCTCCGGGACTAGCGGGCTTTCCTACAATGAGCAGTTCTTC
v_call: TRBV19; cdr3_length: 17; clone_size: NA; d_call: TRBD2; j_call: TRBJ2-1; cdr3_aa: CASSKRTSGVHYDEQFF; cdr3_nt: TGTGCCAGTAGTAAACGGACTAGCGGTGTTCACTACGATGAGCAGTTCTTC
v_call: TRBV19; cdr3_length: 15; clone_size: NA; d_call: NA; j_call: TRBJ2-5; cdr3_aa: CASNTLGAGEETQYF; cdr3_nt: TGTGCCAGTAACACCCTTGGAGCAGGGGAGGAGACCCAGTACTTC
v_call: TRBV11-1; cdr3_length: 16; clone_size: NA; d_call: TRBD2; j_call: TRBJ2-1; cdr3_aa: CASSLGLALSYNEQFF; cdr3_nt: TGTGCCAGCAGCCTGGGACTAGCCTTGTCCTACAATGAGCAGTTCTTC
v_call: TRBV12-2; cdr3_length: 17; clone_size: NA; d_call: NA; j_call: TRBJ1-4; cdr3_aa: CASRSRGARASNEKLFF; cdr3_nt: TGTGCAAGTCGCTCCCGAGGGGCCCGGGCCTCTAATGAAAAACTGTTTTTT
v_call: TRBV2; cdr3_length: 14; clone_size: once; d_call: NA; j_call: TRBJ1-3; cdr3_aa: CASSPRTDGNTIYF; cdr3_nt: TGTGCCAGCAGCCCCCGGACAGATGGAAACACCATATATTTT
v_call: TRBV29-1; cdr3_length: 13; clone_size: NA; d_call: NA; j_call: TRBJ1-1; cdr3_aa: CSVEEGDSVEAFF; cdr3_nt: TGCAGCGTTGAAGAGGGGGACTCGGTAGAAGCTTTCTTT
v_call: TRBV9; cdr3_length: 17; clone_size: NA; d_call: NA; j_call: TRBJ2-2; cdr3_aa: CASSPSLAGQNTGELFF; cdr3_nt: TGTGCCAGCAGCCCGAGTTTGGCGGGTCAGAACACCGGGGAGCTGTTTTTT
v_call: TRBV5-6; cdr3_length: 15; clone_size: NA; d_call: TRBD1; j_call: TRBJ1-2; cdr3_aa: CASSFRDRNTYGYTF; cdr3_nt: TGTGCCAGCAGCTTCCGGGACAGGAACACCTATGGCTACACCTTC
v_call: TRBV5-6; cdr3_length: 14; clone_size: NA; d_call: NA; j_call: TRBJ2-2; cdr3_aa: CASSLGLKRGELFF; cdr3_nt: TGTGCCAGCAGCTTGGGTCTAAAACGGGGGGAGCTGTTTTTT
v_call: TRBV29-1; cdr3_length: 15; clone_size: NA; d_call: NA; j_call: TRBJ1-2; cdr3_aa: CSVFRGEASSYGYTF; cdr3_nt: TGCAGCGTTTTCAGGGGTGAGGCGAGCTCCTATGGCTACACCTTC
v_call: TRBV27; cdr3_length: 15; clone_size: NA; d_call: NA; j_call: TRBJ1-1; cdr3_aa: CASIELGQVNTEAFF; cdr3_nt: TGTGCCAGCATCGAATTGGGACAAGTGAACACTGAAGCTTTCTTT
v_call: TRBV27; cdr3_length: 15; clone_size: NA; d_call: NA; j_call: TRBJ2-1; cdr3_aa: CASSLSLSSYNEQFF; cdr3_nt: TGTGCCAGCAGTTTATCCCTGAGCTCCTACAATGAGCAGTTCTTC
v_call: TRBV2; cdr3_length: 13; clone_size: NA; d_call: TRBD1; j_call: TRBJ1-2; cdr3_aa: CASRDQGAGGYTF; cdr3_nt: TGTGCCAGCAGAGATCAGGGGGCTGGTGGCTACACCTTC
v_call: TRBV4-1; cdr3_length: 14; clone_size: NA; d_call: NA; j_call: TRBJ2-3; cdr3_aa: CASSQGPGTDTQYF; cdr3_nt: TGCGCCAGCAGCCAAGGTCCGGGAACAGATACGCAGTATTTT
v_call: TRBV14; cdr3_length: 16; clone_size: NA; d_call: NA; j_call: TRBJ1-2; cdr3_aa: CASSQVSSAVHYGYTF; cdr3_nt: TGTGCCAGCAGCCAAGTTAGTTCGGCAGTCCACTATGGCTACACCTTC
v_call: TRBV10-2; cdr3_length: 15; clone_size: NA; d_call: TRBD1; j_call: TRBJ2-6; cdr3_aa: CASRGQSSGANVLTF; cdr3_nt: TGCGCCAGCAGGGGACAGAGCTCTGGGGCCAACGTCCTGACTTTC
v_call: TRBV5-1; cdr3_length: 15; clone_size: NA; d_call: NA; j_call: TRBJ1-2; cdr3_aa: CASSRPQGRTNGYTF; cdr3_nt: TGCGCCAGCAGCCGCCCCCAGGGACGGACGAATGGCTACACCTTC
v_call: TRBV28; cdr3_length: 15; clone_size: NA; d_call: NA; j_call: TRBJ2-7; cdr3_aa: CASSLLGSLGYEQYF; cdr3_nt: TGTGCCAGCAGTTTACTCGGTTCGTTAGGCTACGAGCAGTACTTC
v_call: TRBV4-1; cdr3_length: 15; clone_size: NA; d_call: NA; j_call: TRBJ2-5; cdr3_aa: CASSQQGRYQETQYF; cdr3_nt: TGCGCCAGCAGCCAACAGGGACGGTACCAAGAGACCCAGTACTTC
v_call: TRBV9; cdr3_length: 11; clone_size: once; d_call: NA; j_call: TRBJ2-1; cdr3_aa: CASSAAVEQFF; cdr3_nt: TGTGCCAGCAGCGCAGCGGTTGAGCAGTTCTTC
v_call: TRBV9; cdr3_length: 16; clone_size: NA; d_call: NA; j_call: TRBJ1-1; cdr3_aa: CASSVPGTARNTEAFF; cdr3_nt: TGTGCCAGCAGCGTACCCGGGACTGCCCGAAACACTGAAGCTTTCTTT
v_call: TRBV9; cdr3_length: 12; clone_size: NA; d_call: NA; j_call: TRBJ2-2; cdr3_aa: CASSVVPGELFF; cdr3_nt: TGTGCCAGCAGCGTGGTTCCCGGGGAGCTGTTTTTT
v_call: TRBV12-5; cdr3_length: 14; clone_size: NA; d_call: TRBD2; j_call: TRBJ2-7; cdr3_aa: CASGNSGRSNEQYF; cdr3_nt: TGTGCTAGTGGAAATAGCGGGAGGAGCAACGAGCAGTACTTC
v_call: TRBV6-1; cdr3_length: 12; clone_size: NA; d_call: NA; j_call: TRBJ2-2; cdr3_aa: CASSDSSGELFF; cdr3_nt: TGTGCCAGCAGTGACTCGTCCGGGGAGCTGTTTTTT
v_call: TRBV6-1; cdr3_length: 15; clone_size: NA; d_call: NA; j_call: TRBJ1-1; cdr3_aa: CASRRGGGMNTEAFF; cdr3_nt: TGTGCCAGCAGGCGTGGGGGGGGAATGAACACTGAAGCTTTCTTT
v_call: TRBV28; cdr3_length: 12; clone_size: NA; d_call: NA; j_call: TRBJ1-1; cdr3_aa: CASSQRPWWAFF; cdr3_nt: TGTGCCAGCAGTCAACGTCCTTGGTGGGCTTTCTTT
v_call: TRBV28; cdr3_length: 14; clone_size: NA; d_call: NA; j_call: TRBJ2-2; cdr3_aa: CATLQESNTGELFF; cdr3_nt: TGTGCCACGCTTCAGGAGTCGAACACCGGGGAGCTGTTTTTT
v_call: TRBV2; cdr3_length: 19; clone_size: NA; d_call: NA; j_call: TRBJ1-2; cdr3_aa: CASTVPGRHTLAANYGYTF; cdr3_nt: TGTGCCAGCACCGTCCCCGGTAGGCACACCCTAGCAGCTAACTATGGCTACACCTTC
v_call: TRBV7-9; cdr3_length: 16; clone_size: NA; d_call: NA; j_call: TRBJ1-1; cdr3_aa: CASSSAYGALNTEAFF; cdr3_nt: TGTGCCAGCAGCTCCGCTTATGGGGCCTTGAACACTGAAGCTTTCTTT
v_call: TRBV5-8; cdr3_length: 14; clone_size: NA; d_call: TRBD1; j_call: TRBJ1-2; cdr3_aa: CASSLPGTGSGYTF; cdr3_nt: TGTGCCAGCAGCTTGCCGGGGACAGGGAGTGGCTACACCTTC
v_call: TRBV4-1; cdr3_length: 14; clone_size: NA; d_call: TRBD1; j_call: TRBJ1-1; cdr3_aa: CASSPDRGNTEAFF; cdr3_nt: TGCGCCAGCAGCCCAGACAGGGGGAACACTGAAGCTTTCTTT
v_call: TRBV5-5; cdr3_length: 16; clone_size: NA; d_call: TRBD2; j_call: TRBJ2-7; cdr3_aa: CASSLRLAGGSYEQYF; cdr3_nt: TGTGCCAGCAGCTTGCGACTAGCGGGAGGCTCCTACGAGCAGTACTTC
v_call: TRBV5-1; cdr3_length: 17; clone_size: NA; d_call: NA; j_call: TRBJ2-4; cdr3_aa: CASSLAGFPGAKNIQYF; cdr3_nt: TGCGCCAGCAGCTTGGCCGGTTTTCCGGGAGCCAAAAACATTCAGTACTTC
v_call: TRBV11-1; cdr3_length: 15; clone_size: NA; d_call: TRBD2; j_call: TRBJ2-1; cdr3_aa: CASSLTSGRYNEQFF; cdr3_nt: TGTGCCAGCAGCTTAACAAGCGGGAGATACAATGAGCAGTTCTTC
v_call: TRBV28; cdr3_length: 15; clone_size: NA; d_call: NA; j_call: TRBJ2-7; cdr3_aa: CASTPRVGPESEQYF; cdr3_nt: TGTGCCAGCACTCCCAGGGTCGGGCCCGAGTCCGAGCAGTACTTC
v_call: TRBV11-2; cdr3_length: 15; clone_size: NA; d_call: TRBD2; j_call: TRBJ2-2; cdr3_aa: CASSLTSGSTGELFF; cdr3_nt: TGTGCCAGCAGCTTAACTAGCGGGAGTACCGGGGAGCTGTTTTTT
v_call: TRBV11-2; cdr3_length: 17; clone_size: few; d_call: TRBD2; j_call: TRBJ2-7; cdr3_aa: CASSPRGTSGRSYEQYF; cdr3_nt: TGTGCCAGCAGCCCTAGAGGAACTAGCGGGAGGTCCTACGAGCAGTACTTC
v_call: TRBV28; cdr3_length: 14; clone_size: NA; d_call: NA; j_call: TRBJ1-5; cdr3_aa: CASSPLHLNQPQHF; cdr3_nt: TGTGCCAGCAGTCCCCTACATCTAAATCAGCCCCAGCATTTT
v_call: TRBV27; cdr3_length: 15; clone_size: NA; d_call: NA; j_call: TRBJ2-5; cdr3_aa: CASSSRTVGGETQYF; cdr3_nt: TGTGCCAGCAGTTCCAGGACAGTCGGGGGGGAGACCCAGTACTTC
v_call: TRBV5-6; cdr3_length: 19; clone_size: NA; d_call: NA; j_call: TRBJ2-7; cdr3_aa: CASSLGELRGKAVSYEQYF; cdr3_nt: TGTGCCAGCAGCTTGGGGGAGCTTCGGGGGAAGGCTGTTAGCTACGAGCAGTACTTC
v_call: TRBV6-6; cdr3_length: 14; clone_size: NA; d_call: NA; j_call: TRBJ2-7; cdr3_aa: CASSSATYSYEQYF; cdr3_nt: TGTGCCAGCAGTTCGGCTACTTACTCCTACGAGCAGTACTTC
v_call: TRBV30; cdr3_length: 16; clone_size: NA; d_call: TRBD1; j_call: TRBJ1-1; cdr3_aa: CAWILGTGTGNTEAFF; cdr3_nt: TGTGCCTGGATCCTCGGGACAGGGACTGGGAACACTGAAGCTTTCTTT
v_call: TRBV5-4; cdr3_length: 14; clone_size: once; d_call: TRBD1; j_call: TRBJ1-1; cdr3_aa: CASSFRGGDTEAFF; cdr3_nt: TGTGCCAGCAGCTTCAGGGGGGGTGACACTGAAGCTTTCTTT